The entry below describes one T cell receptor beta chain. Its antigen is not identified. This specimen belongs to a study of OX40 agonist ivuxolimab in advanced cancers. Looking at the study overall: People in dose escalation had one of these cancers: hepatocellular carcinoma, melanoma, renal cell or head and neck cancer. Points from the study as a whole: Antigen specificity was not determined for the expanded peripheral T cells. In the 0.1 to 3.0 mg/kg range, CD4+ and CD8+ blood T cells had expanded clonally by week 6. Relative to CD4+ cells, CD8+ T cells on average had more expanded clones.

The repertoire was sequenced with immunoSEQ multiplex PCR; TCRdb's copy has only in-frame clones and lacks some. The sample yields tens of thousands of clones, 75% to 95% seen once. Germline assignment: CDR1 SGDLS and CDR2 YYNGEE. Trimming shortened V by 1 base and J by 2 bases, and 12 bases separated the two germline ends. This CDR3 region has 16 residues. The rearrangement uses TRBV9 and TRBJ2-2; possibly TRBD1 for D (6 bases). The source of this sequence is an adult with an advanced solid tumor such as melanoma, head and neck, liver or kidney cancer. This material consisted of CD4+ or CD8+ T cells sorted from blood, taken in a trial of the OX40 agonist ivuxolimab. The CDR3 protein is CASSVRPGQNTGELFF. CDR3 DNA: TGTGCCAGCAGCGTAAGACCGGGACAAAACACCGGGGAGCTGTTTTTT.